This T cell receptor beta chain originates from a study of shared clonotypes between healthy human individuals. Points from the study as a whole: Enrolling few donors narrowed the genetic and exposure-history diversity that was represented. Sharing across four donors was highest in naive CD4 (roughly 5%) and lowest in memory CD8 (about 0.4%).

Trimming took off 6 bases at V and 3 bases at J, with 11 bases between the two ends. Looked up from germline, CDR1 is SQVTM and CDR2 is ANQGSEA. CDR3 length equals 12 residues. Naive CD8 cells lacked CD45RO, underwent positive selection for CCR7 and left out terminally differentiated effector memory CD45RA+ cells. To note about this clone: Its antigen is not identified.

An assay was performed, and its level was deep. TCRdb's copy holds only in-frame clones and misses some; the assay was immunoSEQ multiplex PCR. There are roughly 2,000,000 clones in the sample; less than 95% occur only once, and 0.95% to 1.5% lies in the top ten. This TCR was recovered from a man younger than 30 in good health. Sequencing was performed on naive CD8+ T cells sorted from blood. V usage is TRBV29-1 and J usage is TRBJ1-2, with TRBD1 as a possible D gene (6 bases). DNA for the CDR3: TGCAGCGTAGTAAGACAGGACTATGGCTACACCTTC. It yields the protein CSVVRQDYGYTF.